The sequence of this T cell receptor (beta chain) was determined in a study of T cell responses to AZD1222 COVID-19 vaccine. Whole-study context: Analysis merged second doses at about 4 or about 12 weeks.

This clone was seen once. Its antigen remains unknown. General study results and limits: An increase in Spike-specific TCR breadth and depth was observed after two AZD1222 doses. The reported proportion of spike-specific TCRs targeting unmutated variant regions was nearly half. Mapped onto spike, vaccine-associated CD4 TCRs spanned it and were dominant at 160-218 and 743-854.

Libraries were prepared by immunoSEQ multiplex PCR; TCRdb keeps only in-frame clonotypes and omits some of them. The sample carries about 84,000 clones, 87% recorded once. V gave up 7 bases and J gave up 4 bases, with 17 bases separating them. CDR3 length: 13 amino acids. Germline loops: CDR1 SQVTM, CDR2 ANQGSEA. This clonotype originated in an adult in good health. Sequencing was performed on peripheral blood, taken on day 0 of AZD1222 vaccination. The V gene is TRBV29-1, the J gene TRBJ2-7, with D hard to call. CDR3 nucleotides: TGCAGCGCCCGAATCACCCCTCGGTACGAGCAGTACTTC. Its protein is CSARITPRYEQYF.